The rows below give T cell receptor beta chains drawn from one sample of a study of shared clonotypes between healthy human individuals. Libraries were prepared by immunoSEQ multiplex PCR; TCRdb keeps only in-frame clonotypes and omits some of them. The sample includes 950,000 to 1,200,000 clones, 70% to 80% of them seen just once. Sequenced: memory CD4+ T cells from PBMCs. These receptors were collected from a man between 18 and 29 years old in good health. Some clones in this sample may be carry-over from other donors' samples. CDR3s include the opening cysteine and the closing phenylalanine or tryptophan. The D gene is left open where the match is weak. Not every row has a clone size; where given, it reads once, few, many or a size class.

CDR3 DNA: TGCGCCAGCAGCGCTCCGGGACTAGTGAGCACAGATACGCAGTATTTT
CDR3 protein: CASSAPGLVSTDTQYF
V gene: TRBV5-1
clone size: -
D gene: TRBD2
J gene: TRBJ2-3

CDR3 DNA: TGTGCCAGCTCACCAGTCCCGTCGGGAACTGAAGCTTTCTTT
CDR3 protein: CASSPVPSGTEAFF
V gene: TRBV18
clone size: -
D gene: -
J gene: TRBJ1-1

CDR3 DNA: TGTGCCTGGAGTGTACTGGGGGGCCAGGGGACCCAGTACTTC
CDR3 protein: CAWSVLGGQGTQYF
V gene: TRBV30
clone size: -
D gene: -
J gene: TRBJ2-5

CDR3 DNA: TGTGCCACCCGGGACAGGGGGCGACTCACTGAAGCTTTCTTT
CDR3 protein: CATRDRGRLTEAFF
V gene: TRBV5-4
clone size: -
D gene: TRBD1
J gene: TRBJ1-1

CDR3 DNA: TGTGCCAGCAGCTTATCGGGACAGGGCAAATGGGGCTACACCTTC
CDR3 protein: CASSLSGQGKWGYTF
V gene: TRBV7-2
clone size: -
D gene: TRBD1
J gene: TRBJ1-2

CDR3 DNA: TGTGCCAGCAGCTCCGGCGGCGTAGAAGCGAACTATGGCTACACCTTC
CDR3 protein: CASSSGGVEANYGYTF
V gene: TRBV5-8
clone size: few
D gene: -
J gene: TRBJ1-2

CDR3 DNA: TGCGCCAGCAGCTTGGTGGGCGGATATATGGACATTCAGTACTTC
CDR3 protein: CASSLVGGYMDIQYF
V gene: TRBV5-1
clone size: once
D gene: -
J gene: TRBJ2-4

CDR3 DNA: TGTGCCAGCAGTTCTCGACTAGCGGGAGAAGGAAATACGCAGTATTTT
CDR3 protein: CASSSRLAGEGNTQYF
V gene: TRBV27
clone size: -
D gene: TRBD2
J gene: TRBJ2-3

CDR3 DNA: TGTGCCAGCAGTGAAGTGGTTGGGCAGCCCCAGCATTTT
CDR3 protein: CASSEVVGQPQHF
V gene: TRBV6-1
clone size: -
D gene: -
J gene: TRBJ1-5

CDR3 DNA: TGTGCCAGCAGTTTATGGGACAGCAATTACCCCGAGCAGTACTTC
CDR3 protein: CASSLWDSNYPEQYF
V gene: TRBV28
clone size: -
D gene: -
J gene: TRBJ2-7

CDR3 DNA: TGTGCCAGCAGCCCTCAGAGAGGTGAGAGGACCTTC
CDR3 protein: CASSPQRGERTF
V gene: TRBV21-1
clone size: -
D gene: -
J gene: TRBJ1-2

CDR3 DNA: TGTGCCAGCAGCCTCCTCCGGACGGCACAAGAGACCCAGTACTTC
CDR3 protein: CASSLLRTAQETQYF
V gene: TRBV28
clone size: -
D gene: -
J gene: TRBJ2-5

CDR3 DNA: TGTGCCAGCTCGCCGGCTAGCGGTTCCTACGAGCAGTACTTC
CDR3 protein: CASSPASGSYEQYF
V gene: TRBV18
clone size: -
D gene: TRBD2
J gene: TRBJ2-7

CDR3 DNA: TGTGCCAGCAGAAGACAGGGAGCGGCCACCGGGGAGCTGTTTTTT
CDR3 protein: CASRRQGAATGELFF
V gene: TRBV6-5
clone size: -
D gene: TRBD1
J gene: TRBJ2-2

CDR3 DNA: TGTGCCAGCACCTGGACAGATTATGGCTACACCTTC
CDR3 protein: CASTWTDYGYTF
V gene: TRBV2
clone size: many
D gene: -
J gene: TRBJ1-2

CDR3 DNA: TGTGCCTGGAGCCGTTCTAGCGGGGAGTGGGATGAGCAGTTCTTC
CDR3 protein: CAWSRSSGEWDEQFF
V gene: TRBV30
clone size: -
D gene: TRBD2
J gene: TRBJ2-1

CDR3 DNA: TGTGCCAGCAGTTTACAGGGGGCAATTCAGCCCCAGCATTTT
CDR3 protein: CASSLQGAIQPQHF
V gene: TRBV27
clone size: -
D gene: TRBD1
J gene: TRBJ1-5

CDR3 DNA: TGTGCCAGCAGCTTACTAGCGGGAGTGGAGACCCAGTACTTC
CDR3 protein: CASSLLAGVETQYF
V gene: TRBV5-4
clone size: few
D gene: TRBD2
J gene: TRBJ2-5

CDR3 DNA: TGCAGCGTCCGACTAGCGGGAGCGCGCGATGAGCAGTTCTTC
CDR3 protein: CSVRLAGARDEQFF
V gene: TRBV29-1
clone size: -
D gene: TRBD2
J gene: TRBJ2-1

CDR3 DNA: TGTGCCAGCAGTGATTGGGCAGGGGATCAGCCCCAGCATTTT
CDR3 protein: CASSDWAGDQPQHF
V gene: TRBV2
clone size: -
D gene: -
J gene: TRBJ1-5

CDR3 DNA: TGCGCCAGCAGTGAAGGGACTAGCGGGAAAGATACGCAGTATTTT
CDR3 protein: CASSEGTSGKDTQYF
V gene: TRBV10-1
clone size: -
D gene: TRBD2
J gene: TRBJ2-3

CDR3 DNA: TGTGCCTGCCTTAGATCAGACAGGCCGTTGGAGCAGTACTTC
CDR3 protein: CACLRSDRPLEQYF
V gene: TRBV2
clone size: -
D gene: -
J gene: TRBJ2-7

CDR3 DNA: TGTGCCAGCAGCTTATTCGGCCAGGGAGGCATTCAGTACTTC
CDR3 protein: CASSLFGQGGIQYF
V gene: TRBV7-2
clone size: -
D gene: -
J gene: TRBJ2-4

CDR3 DNA: TGTGCAAGTCGCTTGAAGACAGGGATAGACACTGAAGCTTTCTTT
CDR3 protein: CASRLKTGIDTEAFF
V gene: TRBV12-2
clone size: -
D gene: -
J gene: TRBJ1-1

CDR3 DNA: TGTGCCAGCAGCGCCGGACAGGTAACCTACGAGCAGTACTTC
CDR3 protein: CASSAGQVTYEQYF
V gene: TRBV7-8
clone size: -
D gene: TRBD1
J gene: TRBJ2-7

CDR3 DNA: TGTGCCAGCAGCAGTACAACGGCTGGAAACACCATATATTTT
CDR3 protein: CASSSTTAGNTIYF
V gene: TRBV11-2
clone size: few
D gene: -
J gene: TRBJ1-3

CDR3 DNA: TGTGCCAGCACCGTCCGGGACAGGGGGCGCGAGCAGTACTTC
CDR3 protein: CASTVRDRGREQYF
V gene: TRBV28
clone size: -
D gene: TRBD1
J gene: TRBJ2-7

CDR3 DNA: TGTGCCAGCAGCGCACGCTATGGCTACACCTTC
CDR3 protein: CASSARYGYTF
V gene: TRBV5-4
clone size: -
D gene: -
J gene: TRBJ1-2

CDR3 DNA: TGTGCCAGCAGCTTAGCGGGGGGGCCAAATGAAAAACTGTTTTTT
CDR3 protein: CASSLAGGPNEKLFF
V gene: TRBV11-2
clone size: -
D gene: -
J gene: TRBJ1-4

CDR3 DNA: TGTGCCAGCACCGAGACAGTGAACACTGAAGCTTTCTTT
CDR3 protein: CASTETVNTEAFF
V gene: TRBV2
clone size: -
D gene: -
J gene: TRBJ1-1

CDR3 DNA: TGTGCCAGCAGACCAGCAGGGGGTGGCACTGAAGCTTTCTTT
CDR3 protein: CASRPAGGGTEAFF
V gene: TRBV28
clone size: -
D gene: TRBD1
J gene: TRBJ1-1

CDR3 DNA: TGTGCCACCAATAGTCCAGGGAGTTATCAGCCCCAGCATTTT
CDR3 protein: CATNSPGSYQPQHF
V gene: TRBV15
clone size: -
D gene: -
J gene: TRBJ1-5

CDR3 DNA: TGTGCTAGCAGTTTAGGAGGGGACACTGAAGCTTTCTTT
CDR3 protein: CASSLGGDTEAFF
V gene: TRBV28
clone size: -
D gene: -
J gene: TRBJ1-1

CDR3 DNA: TGTGCCAGCTCACCCCGACCCCGGCCGGTTGAGACCCAGTACTTC
CDR3 protein: CASSPRPRPVETQYF
V gene: TRBV18
clone size: -
D gene: -
J gene: TRBJ2-5

CDR3 DNA: TGTGCCAGCAGCTCTAGCGGGGGGCTAGGCTACGAGCAGTACTTC
CDR3 protein: CASSSSGGLGYEQYF
V gene: TRBV7-3
clone size: -
D gene: TRBD2
J gene: TRBJ2-7